The text below deals with one TCR beta chain. Its antigen is not known. This CDR3 contains 14 residues. Looked up from germline, CDR1 is DFQATT and CDR2 is SNEGSKA (reference sequence). V dropped 6 bases and J dropped 2 bases, with 16 bases sitting between them. The data belong to a study of CD8 T cells in ankylosing spondylitis. Overall study results and limits: Eight or nine highly homologous variants made up a TCR beta motif that seemed to typify ankylosing spondylitis blood.

Each CDR3 protein is one row after TCRdb ran MiXCR on the 5' RACE reads. The sample yields around 480,000 distinct CDR3 sequences, 15% to 20% seen once. The chain carries TRBV20-1 and TRBJ2-5; TRBD2 might be the D (5 bases). Sequenced material: blood, either unsorted or a sorted T cell fraction (not recorded which). The sequence came from a male donor with ankylosing spondylitis. DNA for the CDR3: TGCAGTGCCCGCTCACAGCGGCCACAAGAGACCCAGTACTTC. Amino acid sequence: CSARSQRPQETQYF.